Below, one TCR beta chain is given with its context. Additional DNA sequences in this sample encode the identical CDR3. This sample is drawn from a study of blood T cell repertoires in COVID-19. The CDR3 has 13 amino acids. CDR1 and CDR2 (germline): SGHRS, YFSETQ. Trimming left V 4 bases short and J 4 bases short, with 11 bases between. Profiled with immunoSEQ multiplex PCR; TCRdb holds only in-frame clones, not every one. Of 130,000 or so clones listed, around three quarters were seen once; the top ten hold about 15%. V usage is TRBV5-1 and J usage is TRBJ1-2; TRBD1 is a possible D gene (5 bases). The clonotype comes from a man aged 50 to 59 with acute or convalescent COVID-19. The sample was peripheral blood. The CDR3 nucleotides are TGCGCCAGCAGCACCGACAGCTCCTATGGCTACACCTTC. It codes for CASSTDSSYGYTF.